Below, 32 T cell receptor beta chains from the same sample are listed, as sequenced in a study of identical twins. Via MiXCR, TCRdb re-called the 5' RACE reads, giving one row per CDR3 protein. The table has around 450,000 distinct CDR3 sequences, about 14% seen once. The sample was also linked to a second study, of yellow fever vaccine responses in identical twins.

Sequencing used CD4+ T cells sorted from blood. The origin of the receptors is a woman aged 18-30 years in good health.

This clonotype was found many times. DNA of the CDR3: TGCAGCGTTTCCTCGGGTCAAGAGACCCAGTACTTC. Translating it yields CSVSSGQETQYF. The genes are TRBV29-1 and TRBJ2-5; D is ambiguous. The CDR3 loop spans 12 amino acids. Between the trimmed V and J ends, which lost 5 bases and 2 bases, there was a span of 9 bases. Germline V gives CDR1 SQVTM, CDR2 ANQGSEA.

The gene calls are TRBV6-5 and TRBJ2-7; 7 bases agree with TRBD1. V shed 4 bases and J 0 bases; nucleotides not matched to a gene: 9. CDR3 length equals 16 residues. From germline, CDR1 is MNHEY and CDR2 SVGAGI. CDR3 DNA sequence: TGTGCCAGCAGTTCGAAGGGGGCGCCTAGCTCCTACGAGCAGTACTTC. Translating it yields CASSSKGAPSSYEQYF.

This sequence joins TRBV10-1 and TRBJ2-2; TRBD1 matches 9 bases. J gave up 6 bases and V 7 bases, and 6 bases lay outside the gene matches. The CDR3 loop spans 14 amino acids. Germline-derived CDR1 and CDR2 are WNHNN and SYGVQD (reference sequence). The CDR3 DNA follows: TGCGCCAGCAAGGACAGGGGCTGGGCCGGGGAGCTGTTTTTT. It is translated as CASKDRGWAGELFF.

The V call is TRBV7-2, the J call TRBJ2-7; no clear D gene. CDR3 length equals 12 residues. From germline, CDR1 is SGHTA and CDR2 FQGNSA. Trimming removed 5 bases from V and 7 bases from J, with 12 bases in between. CDR3 region: CASSPRWGEQYF. For the CDR3, the DNA is TGTGCCAGCAGCCCCCGTTGGGGAGAGCAGTACTTC. Full variable domain (remainder filled in from reference TRBV7-2 and TRBJ2-7): GAGVSQSPSNKVTEKGKDVELRCDPISGHTALYWYRQSLGQGLEFLIYFQGNSAPDKSGLPSDRFSAERTGGSVSTLTIQRTQQEDSAVYLCASSPRWGEQYFGPGTRLTVT.

This clonotype was seen a handful of times. The chain carries TRBV19 and TRBJ2-7, with D perhaps TRBD2 (6 bases). The germline V gene has CDR1 LNHDA and CDR2 SQIVND (reference sequence). The CDR3 has 17 residues. With 6 bases removed from V and 0 bases from J, the gap between germline ends came to 21 bases. CDR3 coding DNA: TGTGCCAGTAGCTCACCCCGGGGGAGCAGAGCCTCCTACGAGCAGTACTTC. Its translation: CASSSPRGSRASYEQYF.

There are many counts of this clonotype. The chain links TRBV28 to TRBJ2-1; D is unclear. CDR3 size: 15 residues. The V gene's germline CDR1 is MDHEN and CDR2 SYDVKM. Between the trimmed V and J ends, which lost 7 bases and 0 bases, there was a span of 13 bases. The chain's CDR3 is CASTARRVSYNEQFF. CDR3 bases: TGTGCCAGCACCGCTAGGAGAGTCTCCTACAATGAGCAGTTCTTC.

This clonotype has a handful of counts. The V call is TRBV10-3, the J call TRBJ2-3; 10 nucleotides match TRBD2. Trimming removed 6 bases from V and 3 bases from J; junction bases left unmatched: 9. CDR3 length: 16 residues. The germline V gene encodes CDR1 ENHRY and CDR2 SYGVKD. CDR3 loop: CAIRPGLAGVTDTQYF. The CDR3 DNA sequence: TGTGCCATCAGACCAGGGCTAGCGGGGGTAACAGATACGCAGTATTTT.

This clonotype was counted a few times. CDR3 residues: CSVEAASGVIGGNEQFF. The CDR3 DNA reads TGCAGCGTTGAAGCGGCTAGCGGGGTCATCGGGGGTAATGAGCAGTTCTTC. The rearrangement joins TRBV29-1 to TRBJ2-1; TRBD2 matches 9 bases. CDR3 length: 17 residues. Germline CDR1 SQVTM, CDR2 ANQGSEA. J gave up 7 bases and V 1 base, and 14 bases lay outside the gene matches.

This clonotype was counted only a few times. V is TRBV29-1 and J is TRBJ2-7; D may be TRBD1 (6 bases). Germline CDR1 reads SQVTM; CDR2 reads ANQGSEA. V dropped 7 bases and J dropped 3 bases, with 13 bases sitting between them. CDR3 length: 12 amino acids. CDR3 sequence: CSAAIQGYEQYF. DNA for the CDR3: TGCAGCGCCGCCATACAGGGCTACGAGCAGTACTTC.

This clonotype has just a few counts. The J gene is TRBJ2-4, the V gene TRBV20-1; no definite D call. V was shortened by 0 bases and J by 0 bases, with 30 bases between the two germline ends. CDR3 size: 22 residues. CDR1 is DFQATT and CDR2 is SNEGSKA in the germline V gene (reference sequence). The CDR3 nucleotides read TGCAGTGCTAGAGATCCCGCGTGGTCTAGTAAGCCCGAGAATGGAGCCAAAAACATTCAGTACTTC. Its translation is CSARDPAWSSKPENGAKNIQYF.

This chain uses TRBV9 with TRBJ2-7, with 9 nucleotides matching TRBD1. Germline V gene sequence: CDR1 SGDLS, CDR2 YYNGEE. The CDR3 extends over 16 amino acids. V lost 0 bases to trimming and J lost 2 bases; unmatched junction nucleotides: 6. The CDR3 loop is CASSVGLGQGPYEQYF. The CDR3 DNA is TGTGCCAGCAGCGTAGGCCTCGGACAGGGGCCCTACGAGCAGTACTTC.

This clonotype was counted at least ten times. The rearrangement joins TRBV29-1 to TRBJ2-1; 9 bases align to TRBD1. This CDR3 has 14 amino acids. V lost 3 bases and J lost 8; bases outside the gene matches: 8. CDR1 and CDR2 (germline): SQVTM, ANQGSEA. The CDR3 nucleotides are TGCAGCGTTGATATGGGACAGGGTTTCGATGAGCAGTTCTTC. This encodes CSVDMGQGFDEQFF.

This clonotype has more than one count but fewer than ten. V is TRBV20-1 and J is TRBJ2-7; 11 nucleotides match TRBD2. CDR3 size: 14 residues. Germline loops: CDR1 DFQATT, CDR2 SNEGSKA (reference sequence). Trimming took 8 bases from V and 0 from J; bases not matched to a gene: 6. CDR3 protein: CSSSSGGSSYEQYF. CDR3 nucleotides: TGCAGTTCGTCTAGCGGGGGGAGCTCCTACGAGCAGTACTTC.

The chain combines TRBV5-1 with TRBJ2-1, with D perhaps TRBD1 (5 bases). CDR1 and CDR2 from the germline V gene are SGHRS and YFSETQ. This CDR3 region has 14 residues. V was clipped by 0 bases and J by 8 bases, with 12 bases between them. CDR3 amino acids: CASSLGGIPDEQFF. The CDR3 nucleotides read TGCGCCAGCAGCTTGGGGGGCATTCCGGATGAGCAGTTCTTC.

A remark on this clonotype: At one boundary the junction diverges from the germline segment, which might be a read error. The rearrangement uses TRBV29-1 and TRBJ2-3; perhaps TRBD2 as D (6 bases). The CDR3 covers 16 residues. The germline CDR1 and CDR2 sequences are SQVTM and ANQGSEA. CDR3 sequence reads: CSVEYRRGTSTDTHYF. Written as DNA, the CDR3 is TGCAGCGTTGAATATCGGCGGGGAACTAGCACAGATACGCACTATTTT.

This clonotype was seen only a few times. The genes are TRBV5-1 and TRBJ2-2; D might be TRBD1 or TRBD2, each matching 5 bases. The germline CDR1 and CDR2 sequences are SGHRS and YFSETQ. The ends were cut back, 4 bases at V and 2 bases at J, with 18 bases in the middle. The CDR3 sequence is 17 residues long. The CDR3 nucleotides read TGCGCCAGCAGCCGAAAAGTCCGGGACGCCAACACCGGGGAGCTGTTTTTT. This gives the protein CASSRKVRDANTGELFF.

V is TRBV20-1 and J is TRBJ2-7; 7 nucleotides match TRBD2. Germline CDR1 is DFQATT and CDR2 is SNEGSKA (reference sequence). V dropped 2 bases and J dropped 6; count of bases not matched to a gene: 7. The CDR3 length is 13 residues. CDR3 amino acids: CSARTTGRFEQYF. For the CDR3, the DNA is TGCAGTGCTAGAACTACCGGGAGGTTCGAGCAGTACTTC.

This clonotype was detected only a few times. The genes are TRBV7-2 and TRBJ1-5; weak D call: TRBD1 (5 bases). CDR1 SGHTA and CDR2 FQGNSA come from the germline V gene. The CDR3 covers 15 residues. V lost 5 bases and J 1 base, leaving 12 bases between the germline ends. CDR3 protein: CASSMRGGSNQPQHF. DNA for the CDR3: TGTGCCAGCAGCATGAGGGGAGGCAGCAATCAGCCCCAGCATTTT.

The CDR3 region is CASRSQGDGELFF. The DNA for the CDR3 is TGTGCCAGCAGATCCCAGGGGGACGGGGAGCTGTTTTTT. The chain couples TRBV6-1 to TRBJ2-2; 7 bases agree with TRBD1. In germline, CDR1 is MNHNS, CDR2 SASEGT. The junction had 5 bases not matched to a gene; V was cut back by 6 bases and J by 7 bases. The CDR3 loop spans 13 amino acids.

This clonotype was observed a few times. The rearrangement uses TRBV20-1 and TRBJ2-3; D uncertain. The CDR3 runs to 14 residues. The germline V gene has CDR1 DFQATT and CDR2 SNEGSKA (reference sequence). V lost 1 base and J 0 bases, leaving 8 bases between the germline ends. In DNA form, the CDR3 reads TGCAGTGCTAGAGGGACGAGAAGCACAGATACGCAGTATTTT. It specifies CSARGTRSTDTQYF.

The table lists this clonotype with a few counts. The rearrangement uses TRBV12-3 or TRBV12-4 and TRBJ2-1; no definite D call. Trimming took 4 bases from V and 8 from J, leaving 3 bases between them. The CDR3 loop spans 10 amino acids. The CDR3 reads CASSSHEQFF. The CDR3 DNA sequence: TGTGCCAGCAGTTCCCATGAGCAGTTCTTC.

The J gene is TRBJ2-7, the V gene TRBV25-1, with 16 bases matching TRBD2. The junction had 14 bases not matched to a gene; V was cut back by 8 bases and J by 7 bases. CDR3 length: 17 residues. Germline loops: CDR1 MGHDK, CDR2 SYGVNS. The DNA of the CDR3 is TGTGCCAGCGAAGCCGGGACTAGCGGGAGGGTTCCGGGGGAGCAGTACTTC. Its protein is CASEAGTSGRVPGEQYF.

The chain is built from TRBV2 and TRBJ2-5; TRBD2 matches 15 bases. The V segment lost 5 bases and the J segment 2 bases; nucleotides outside the gene matches: 6. The CDR3 contains 17 residues. Germline CDR1 and CDR2: SNHLY and FYNNEI. The CDR3 DNA reads as TGTGCCAGCAGTCGGACTAGCGGGGGGGGAGAGCAAGAGACCCAGTACTTC. This sequence encodes CASSRTSGGGEQETQYF. The full variable domain, completed using reference TRBV2 and TRBJ2-5, is EPEVTQTPSHQVTQMGQEVILRCVPISNHLYFYWYRQILGQKVEFLVSFYNNEISEKSEIFDDQFSVERPDGSNFTLKIRSTKLEDSAMYFCASSRTSGGGEQETQYFGPGTRLLVL.

In its sample, this clonotype was seen a few times. V and J are TRBV6-2 or TRBV6-3 and TRBJ1-1; no reliable D call. This CDR3 has 15 amino acids. Germline lookup yields CDR1 MNHEY and CDR2 SVGEGT. The germline V and J ends were trimmed by 4 bases and 5 bases, with 17 bases remaining between them. The CDR3 DNA sequence: TGTGCCAGCAGTTCACCCCCCCAAGGGAGAACTGAAGCTTTCTTT. Its translation is CASSSPPQGRTEAFF.

In this sample, this clonotype turned up many times. The chain employs TRBV12-3 or TRBV12-4 and TRBJ2-1; a weak D match, TRBD2 (6 bases). V lost 4 bases and J lost 5, with 18 bases in between. The CDR3 sequence is 16 residues long. The CDR3 DNA follows: TGTGCCAGCAGTTCTTGGGACTCATTTCTAGACAATGAGCAGTTCTTC. Amino acids: CASSSWDSFLDNEQFF.

The gene calls are TRBV7-2 and TRBJ2-3, with TRBD2 as a possible D gene (5 bases). This CDR3 is built from 16 residues. The V end lost 8 bases, the J end lost 2 bases, and 20 bases lay between the germline ends. Germline CDR1 is SGHTA and CDR2 is FQGNSA. This CDR3 reads CASAPTRARITDTQYF. The CDR3 nucleotides are TGTGCCAGCGCTCCAACGAGGGCGCGTATCACAGATACGCAGTATTTT.

The rearrangement joins TRBV5-1 to TRBJ2-7; D is possibly TRBD2 (6 bases). Germline V gives CDR1 SGHRS, CDR2 YFSETQ. Trimming stripped 0 bases from V and 7 bases from J, with 11 bases between. This CDR3 region has 13 residues. For the CDR3, the DNA is TGCGCCAGCAGCTTGGAGCGGGCAGGGGAGCAGTACTTC. Encoded protein: CASSLERAGEQYF.

The chain has TRBV5-1 and TRBJ2-1; D perhaps matches TRBD2 (7 bases). The germline V and J ends were trimmed by 6 bases and 6 bases, with 28 bases remaining between them. CDR3 size: 18 residues. Germline V gene lookup returns CDR1 SGHRS and CDR2 YFSETQ. The CDR3 DNA reads TGCGCCAGCACCTCCGCCGTATCTGGGGGGGCGAGGGGCAATGAGCAGTTCTTC. This sequence encodes CASTSAVSGGARGNEQFF.

This clonotype was recorded a few times. This chain uses TRBV7-9 with TRBJ2-3, with 7 bases identical to TRBD1. The germline CDR1 and CDR2 sequences are SEHNR and FQNEAQ (reference sequence). The CDR3 is made up of 14 amino acids. V lost 2 bases, J lost 6 bases, and 5 bases stayed unmatched. CDR3 residues: CASSLSRGLDTQYF. The CDR3 coding sequence is TGTGCCAGCAGCTTATCAAGGGGGCTGGATACGCAGTATTTT.

A few counts support this clonotype. The rearrangement links TRBV20-1 to TRBJ2-7, with D possibly matching TRBD2 (6 bases). This CDR3 is 11 amino acids long. Germline CDR1 DFQATT, CDR2 SNEGSKA (reference sequence). The V end was cut by 6 bases, the J end by 5 bases, with 11 bases between. In DNA, the CDR3 is TGCAGTGCGGAGGGGACGGACGAGCAGTACTTC. This sequence encodes CSAEGTDEQYF.

The chain has TRBV10-3 and TRBJ2-1; 12 bases align to TRBD2. V trimming: 8 bases; J trimming: 8 bases; junction bases outside the gene matches: 10. Germline V gives CDR1 ENHRY, CDR2 SYGVKD. The CDR3 has 15 residues. The CDR3 protein is CAISPTSGSGDEQFF. As DNA, the CDR3 is TGTGCCATCTCCCCGACTAGCGGGAGCGGCGATGAGCAGTTCTTC.

The V call is TRBV5-1, the J call TRBJ2-2; a weak D match, TRBD2 (6 bases). Germline V CDR1 and CDR2: SGHRS, YFSETQ. This CDR3 contains 14 residues. V gave up 5 bases and J gave up 9 bases, with 17 bases separating them. The CDR3: CASRLGGGERELFF. DNA for the CDR3: TGCGCCAGCAGACTTGGGGGAGGCGAACGGGAGCTGTTTTTT. The complete variable domain, with remaining parts taken from reference TRBV5-1 and TRBJ2-2, reads KAGVTQTPRYLIKTRGQQVTLSCSPISGHRSVSWYQQTPGQGLQFLFEYFSETQRNKGNFPGRFSGRQFSNSRSEMNVSTLELGDSALYLCASRLGGGERELFFGEGSRLTVL.